The clone carrying this TCR beta chain showed up many times. The antigen is not known. This specimen belongs to a study of CD8+CD57+ T cells in acquired aplastic anemia. Whole-study findings and limits: Some 28 CD8+ CDR3 sequences occurred in both the patients and the controls.

An expansion of CD8+CD57+ cells by flow cytometry had been shown in patients chosen for sequencing. V was pared by 6 bases and J by 7 bases, with 19 bases between. The germline gives CDR1 SNHLY, CDR2 FYNNEI. The CDR3 loop spans 14 amino acids. Profiling of TCR beta VDJ combinations and CDR3 sequences used genomic DNA as template. Each CDR3 protein gets one entry after TCRdb re-called the reads with MiXCR. The data show under 500,000 distinct CDR3 sequences, approximately 33% seen once. This sequence joins TRBV2 and TRBJ2-7; D tentatively reads TRBD1 or TRBD2 (5 bases each). Sequences were obtained from sorted CD4+, CD8+, or CD8+CD57+ T cells (not recorded which) from PBMCs. The clonotype originates from a human donor with aplastic anemia. The CDR3 DNA reads as TGTGCCAGCAGCCCCGGGACGCACATGGGGGAGCAGTACTTC. Its protein product is CASSPGTHMGEQYF. Drawing the rest from reference TRBV2 and TRBJ2-7, the complete variable domain is EPEVTQTPSHQVTQMGQEVILRCVPISNHLYFYWYRQILGQKVEFLVSFYNNEISEKSEIFDDQFSVERPDGSNFTLKIRSTKLEDSAMYFCASSPGTHMGEQYFGPGTRLTVT.